The T cell receptor (beta chain) described here comes from a study of human T cells and chemical hapten exposure. Study overall: Patch tests applied 0.01% DPC to the upper back and were scored after 6 days.

Time point given: pre-sensitization, week 0. The sample's treatment: therapeutic diphenylcyclopropenone sensitization with weekly scalp DPC. Study outcomes and limitations: While controls formed fewer of them, expanded TCRs formed significantly more large CDR3 similarity clusters. The number of TCRs over 1 in 1000 frequency stayed unchanged after DPC.

This clonotype was picked up many times. No antigen is known for it. Germline CDR1 is SGDLS and CDR2 is YYNGEE. This CDR3 is 13 amino acids long. Trimming pared 0 bases from V and 9 bases from J, leaving 13 bases between. In the original analysis: Between about 23,224 and 700,000 TCRs appeared in each sample, and the median stood at approximately 100,000. From the RACE reads, TCRdb called clonotypes with MiXCR, one entry per CDR3 protein. TCRdb, not the original authors, processed these V and J calls. The data show around 300,000 distinct CDR3 sequences, around 5% seen once. The rearrangement uses TRBV9 and TRBJ2-7, with D possibly being TRBD1 (5 bases). This receptor was obtained from a woman under 30 with alopecia areata. Some clones in this sample may be carry-over from other donors' samples. The input for sequencing was whole blood, taken in connection with sensitization to the hapten diphenylcyclopropenone (DPC). For the CDR3, the DNA is TGTGCCAGCAGCGTAGACTCAGGGAATACGCAGTACTTC. This encodes CASSVDSGNTQYF.